These 27 T cell receptor beta chains were sequenced from one sample in a study of human T cells and chemical hapten exposure. Time point indicated: pre-sensitization, week 0. Treatment noted: therapeutic diphenylcyclopropenone sensitization with weekly scalp DPC. TCRdb redid the calling of the RACE reads with MiXCR, one entry per CDR3 protein. The sample contains roughly 380,000 distinct CDR3 sequences, 4% to 6% of which appear only once. Material: whole blood, obtained in connection with sensitization to the hapten diphenylcyclopropenone (DPC). The receptor set was obtained from a woman aged 45-65 years with alopecia areata. Some clones in this sample may be carry-over from other donors' samples.

The sample holds many counts of this clonotype. The genes are TRBV27 and TRBJ1-6; 8 bases agree with TRBD1. This CDR3 spans 17 amino acids. The ends lost 5 bases at V and 0 bases at J; junction bases unmatched: 6. Per the germline V gene, CDR1 is MNHEY and CDR2 is SMNVEV (reference sequence). The CDR3 here is CASSAGQGGSYNSPLHF. In DNA form, the CDR3 reads TGTGCCAGCAGTGCCGGACAGGGCGGCTCCTATAATTCACCCCTCCACTTT.

For this clonotype: The junction departs from germline at one end; a sequencing error may be responsible. The chain carries TRBV25-1 and TRBJ1-4; 7 bases match TRBD1. The CDR3 runs to 13 residues. The V gene's germline CDR1 is MGHDK and CDR2 SYGVNS. CDR3 DNA sequence: TGTACCAGCAGACTACAGGGGCGGGAAAAACTGTTTTTT. Residues: CTSRLQGREKLFF.

This clonotype was detected ten times or more. The chain links TRBV3-1 to TRBJ1-6; no definite D call. Germline CDR1 reads LGHDT; CDR2 reads YNNKEL (reference sequence). The CDR3 consists of 15 residues. V was trimmed by 1 base and J by 7 bases, leaving 11 bases between them. The CDR3 here is CASSQGGEWNSPLHF. The CDR3 coding sequence is TGTGCCAGCAGCCAAGGAGGAGAGTGGAATTCACCCCTCCACTTT.

The DNA for the CDR3 is TGTGCCAGCAGCAGACTCAGCGGGAGGGCCGGGTCCTACGAGCAGTACTTC. It specifies CASSRLSGRAGSYEQYF. J is TRBJ2-7 and V is TRBV11-2; 10 bases map to TRBD2. The CDR3 is 17 residues long. Germline CDR1 reads SGHAT; CDR2 reads FQNNGV. V gave up 5 bases and J gave up 1 base; unmatched junction bases: 11.

This clonotype was detected a few times. V is TRBV6-1 and J is TRBJ1-1; weak D call: TRBD1 (6 bases). The V gene lost 4 bases and the J gene lost 1 base, with 13 bases spanning the gap. CDR1 is MNHNS, CDR2 SASEGT, per germline. The CDR3 covers 15 residues. CDR3 region: CASSVVQGSNTEAFF. CDR3 sequence (DNA): TGTGCCAGCAGTGTTGTACAGGGATCGAACACTGAAGCTTTCTTT.

The table lists this clonotype with many counts. The chain couples TRBV4-1 to TRBJ2-1, with 9 bases aligning to TRBD2. This CDR3 contains 16 residues. After removal of 0 bases from V and 4 bases from J, the junction contained 4 bases not matched to a gene. The germline V gene has CDR1 MGHRA and CDR2 YSYEKL. The CDR3 sequence: CASSQDSGGQYNEQFF. The CDR3 DNA follows: TGCGCCAGCAGCCAAGATAGCGGGGGCCAATACAATGAGCAGTTCTTC.

This clonotype was recorded at least ten times. The chain employs TRBV27 and TRBJ1-3; D is uncertain. The CDR3 has 14 residues. CDR1 is MNHEY, CDR2 SMNVEV, per germline (reference sequence). Between the trimmed V and J ends, which lost 8 bases and 4 bases, there was a span of 15 bases. The CDR3 region is CASGSMARGNTIYF. CDR3 DNA sequence: TGTGCCAGCGGATCAATGGCGCGGGGAAACACCATATATTTT.

This clonotype was recorded many times. The chain is built from TRBV20-1 and TRBJ1-6; D unclear. Looked up from germline, CDR1 is DFQATT and CDR2 is SNEGSKA (reference sequence). CDR3 length: 14 residues. V was trimmed by 1 base and J by 7 bases, leaving 11 bases between them. The CDR3 loop reads CSARAERRNSPLHF. The CDR3 DNA follows: TGCAGTGCTAGAGCGGAGAGGAGGAATTCACCCCTCCACTTT.

This clonotype occurred many times. The rearrangement uses TRBV29-1 and TRBJ2-7; 9 positions match TRBD2. The CDR3 spans 14 residues. Trimming at V came to 4 bases and at J to 3 bases, leaving 7 bases not matched to a gene. Germline V gives CDR1 SQVTM, CDR2 ANQGSEA. Written as DNA, the CDR3 is TGCAGCGTTGGGGATGAGCGGGAGGACTACGAGCAGTACTTC. This encodes CSVGDEREDYEQYF.

This clonotype was recorded at least ten times. The J gene is TRBJ1-1, the V gene TRBV4-3, with TRBD1 identical over 10 bases. Trimming removed 3 bases from V and 6 bases from J; junction bases left unmatched: 19. Looked up from germline, CDR1 is LGHNA and CDR2 is YSLEER. This CDR3 has 19 amino acids. The CDR3 here is CASSHETGTGALGTAEAFF. For the CDR3, the DNA is TGCGCCAGCAGCCACGAAACCGGGACAGGGGCTCTCGGGACGGCTGAAGCTTTCTTT.

This clonotype was observed a handful of times. This rearrangement joins TRBV7-9 to TRBJ1-1; D is perhaps TRBD1 (5 bases). CDR1 and CDR2 (germline): SEHNR, FQNEAQ (reference sequence). V lost 2 bases and J 5 bases, leaving 15 bases between the germline ends. The CDR3 has 15 amino acids. The CDR3 DNA reads as TGTGCCAGCAGCTTATCCGGGACGGTTGGGACTGAAGCTTTCTTT. Translated: CASSLSGTVGTEAFF.

This clonotype was seen more than once but under ten times. The gene calls are TRBV3-1 and TRBJ1-1; the match to TRBD1 covers 9 bases. CDR1 and CDR2 (germline): LGHDT, YNNKEL (reference sequence). The CDR3 contains 15 residues. With V trimmed by 3 bases and J by 4 bases, 6 bases remained unmatched. The CDR3 sequence is CASSQGQGTGTEAFF. CDR3 nucleotides: TGTGCCAGCAGCCAGGGACAGGGTACGGGCACTGAAGCTTTCTTT.

This clonotype was seen at least ten times. V gene TRBV2 combines with J gene TRBJ1-2, with TRBD1 matching over 8 bases. Germline-derived CDR1 and CDR2 are SNHLY and FYNNEI. With V trimmed by 4 bases and J by 4 bases, 8 bases remained unmatched. The CDR3 is 15 residues long. CDR3 residues: CASSATGGEGYGYTF. The DNA of the CDR3 is TGTGCCAGCAGTGCAACAGGGGGAGAAGGCTATGGCTACACCTTC.

This clonotype was picked up one time. V is TRBV19 and J is TRBJ1-2, with D uncertain. The CDR3 spans 11 residues. V was pared by 10 bases and J by 6 bases, with 12 bases between. CDR1 LNHDA and CDR2 SQIVND come from the germline V gene (reference sequence). CDR3 in DNA: TGTGCCACCCTCCAACCCCATGGCTACACCTTC. Its translation is CATLQPHGYTF.

In its sample, this clonotype was seen many times. CDR3 protein: CASRSAGQVTGELFF. CDR3 DNA sequence: TGTGCCAGCAGGTCGGCAGGACAGGTGACCGGGGAGCTGTTTTTT. V and J are TRBV6-1 and TRBJ2-2, with 7 bases that match TRBD1. Trimming at V came to 6 bases and at J to 5 bases, leaving 9 bases not matched to a gene. The CDR3 runs to 15 residues. In germline, CDR1 is MNHNS, CDR2 SASEGT.

This clonotype has more than one count but fewer than ten. J is TRBJ1-4 and V is TRBV12-3 or TRBV12-4; 7 positions agree with TRBD1. This CDR3 is built from 13 residues. The trim removed 10 bases at V and 5 bases at J, leaving 7 bases unmatched. The CDR3 spells CATRGTENEKLFF. In DNA, the CDR3 is TGTGCCACCAGGGGGACAGAGAATGAAAAACTGTTTTTT.

This clonotype was seen repeatedly, ten times or more. The chain recombines TRBV25-1 with TRBJ2-7; 7 bases match TRBD2. V lost 7 bases and J lost 0; bases outside the gene matches: 9. The germline V gene has CDR1 MGHDK and CDR2 SYGVNS. The CDR3 contains 15 residues. The chain's CDR3 is CASTNESGISYEQYF. CDR3 DNA: TGTGCCAGCACCAACGAAAGCGGGATCTCCTACGAGCAGTACTTC.

This clonotype has at least ten counts. The chain combines TRBV9 with TRBJ2-3, with 7 nucleotides matching TRBD1. Germline loops: CDR1 SGDLS, CDR2 YYNGEE. This CDR3 has 15 amino acids. Trimming cost V 3 bases and J 7 bases; bases outside gene matches: 11. DNA for the CDR3: TGTGCCAGCAGCGGGGCCGGGACAGAGGAAAATACGCAGTATTTT. This sequence encodes CASSGAGTEENTQYF.

This clonotype was counted many times. V is TRBV7-7 and J is TRBJ2-7; a weak D match, TRBD2 (6 bases). Germline V CDR1 and CDR2: SSHAT, FNYEAQ (reference sequence). The germline V and J ends were trimmed by 0 bases and 0 bases, with 15 bases remaining between them. This CDR3 spans 17 amino acids. The CDR3 loop reads CASSLATHAGSSYEQYF. The CDR3 DNA reads TGTGCCAGCAGCTTAGCGACCCACGCCGGGAGCTCCTACGAGCAGTACTTC.

There are many counts of this clonotype. This chain joins TRBV6-5 and TRBJ1-2; D is unresolved. The CDR3 extends over 14 amino acids. Trimming took 3 bases from V and 3 from J, leaving 11 bases between them. The germline CDR1 and CDR2 sequences are MNHEY and SVGAGI. In DNA, the CDR3 is TGTGCCAGCAGTTATACGGGATCCGACTATGGCTACACCTTC. Its translation is CASSYTGSDYGYTF.

The gene calls are TRBV4-1 and TRBJ1-3, with a tentative D call TRBD1 (5 bases). CDR1 is MGHRA, CDR2 YSYEKL, per germline. The CDR3 spans 18 residues. With 5 bases removed from V and 3 bases from J, the gap between germline ends came to 23 bases. The CDR3 sequence: CASSALLAVRGNGNTIYF. Written as DNA, the CDR3 is TGCGCCAGCAGCGCCCTCCTGGCCGTCCGGGGGAATGGAAACACCATATATTTT.

Ten or more counts support this clonotype. The rearrangement links TRBV27 to TRBJ2-1; D uncertain. Germline V CDR1 and CDR2: MNHEY, SMNVEV (reference sequence). V was trimmed by 5 bases and J by 8 bases, leaving 16 bases between them. The length of the CDR3 is 14 residues. The CDR3 here is CASSLPDGVDEQFF. The CDR3 coding sequence is TGTGCCAGCAGTCTCCCGGACGGAGTAGATGAGCAGTTCTTC.

In this sample, this clonotype turned up many times. CDR3 protein: CSARRSALITEAFF. For the CDR3, the DNA is TGCAGTGCACGGAGGTCCGCCTTGATCACTGAAGCTTTCTTT. The chain couples TRBV20-1 to TRBJ1-1; D ambiguous. The ends were cut back, 6 bases at V and 4 bases at J, with 18 bases in the middle. The length of the CDR3 is 14 residues. Germline-derived CDR1 and CDR2 are DFQATT and SNEGSKA (reference sequence).

The chain carries TRBV6-5 and TRBJ2-7; 8 bases match TRBD2. The trim removed 3 bases at V and 1 base at J, leaving 2 bases unmatched. There are 14 residues in the CDR3. CDR1 and CDR2 (germline): MNHEY, SVGAGI. The CDR3 sequence: CASSYTGGSYEQYF. The CDR3, as DNA: TGTGCCAGCAGTTATACGGGAGGGTCCTACGAGCAGTACTTC.

This chain joins TRBV11-2 and TRBJ2-3, with 8 bases aligning to TRBD1. CDR3 length: 17 residues. V dropped 3 bases and J dropped 0; count of bases not matched to a gene: 8. The germline CDR1 and CDR2 sequences are SGHAT and FQNNGV. The CDR3 DNA reads TGTGCCAGCAGCTTCTTAGGGACAGGCCTTAGCACAGATACGCAGTATTTT. This gives the protein CASSFLGTGLSTDTQYF.

There are a few counts of this clonotype. This chain joins TRBV20-1 and TRBJ2-2, with 13 bases lining up with TRBD2. Trimming at V came to 6 bases and at J to 2 bases, leaving 0 bases not matched to a gene. CDR1 DFQATT and CDR2 SNEGSKA come from the germline V gene (reference sequence). The CDR3 has 14 residues. CDR3 in amino acids: CSAGLAGNTGELFF. The CDR3 DNA follows: TGCAGTGCGGGACTAGCGGGAAACACCGGGGAGCTGTTTTTT.

The rearrangement joins TRBV7-9 to TRBJ1-4; the D is unclear. V lost 8 bases and J lost 3, with 10 bases in between. The CDR3 spans 13 residues. Germline CDR1 reads SEHNR; CDR2 reads FQNEAQ (reference sequence). CDR3 amino acids: CASEDRANEKLFF. The CDR3 DNA reads as TGTGCCAGCGAGGACCGGGCTAATGAAAAACTGTTTTTT.